These 21 T cell receptor beta chains were sequenced from one sample in a study of regulatory T cells in long-lasting Graves disease. Time point indicated: newly diagnosed GD, antithyroid drugs for less than 3 months. PBMCs provided the RNA from which the TCR library was made. CDR3-region Arm-PCR and iRepertoire HTBI primers produced the TCR beta libraries. TCRdb recomputed calls from the multiplex PCR reads with MiXCR, one row per CDR3 protein. Seen here are 550,000 to 650,000 distinct CDR3 sequences, 15% to 20% observed once, and the top ten hold more than 10%. These records were also assigned to another study, of T cells in Graves' hyperthyroidism and ophthalmopathy.

The sequencing used peripheral blood mononuclear cells (PBMCs), collected at new diagnosis, from a patient treated with antithyroid drugs. The receptor source for this set is a man younger than 35 with Graves disease.

The chain links TRBV4-1 to TRBJ2-7; D is ambiguous. This CDR3 spans 11 amino acids. The germline gives CDR1 MGHRA, CDR2 YSYEKL. Trimming pared 1 base from V and 9 bases from J, leaving 7 bases between. CDR3 sequence (DNA): TGCGCCAGCAGCCAAGTGTCAGTGCAGTACTTC. It translates to CASSQVSVQYF.

The rearrangement joins TRBV11-2 to TRBJ2-3; perhaps TRBD1 as D (6 bases). From germline, CDR1 is SGHAT and CDR2 FQNNGV. The CDR3 contains 16 residues. Trimming left V 0 bases short and J 3 bases short, with 13 bases between. The chain's CDR3 is CASSLDLGQGTDTQYF. The CDR3 DNA follows: TGTGCCAGCAGCTTAGATCTGGGGCAGGGGACAGATACGCAGTATTTT.

In its sample, this clonotype was seen many times. The genes are TRBV5-1 and TRBJ2-1; D gene unclear. Germline lookup yields CDR1 SGHRS and CDR2 YFSETQ. The CDR3 loop spans 14 amino acids. V shed 1 base and J shed 6 bases, with 11 bases lying between them. The CDR3 here is CASSLSSPANEQFF. DNA for the CDR3: TGCGCCAGCAGCTTGAGTTCCCCGGCCAATGAGCAGTTCTTC.

The table lists this clonotype with many counts. The chain combines TRBV27 with TRBJ1-1; perhaps TRBD1 as D (5 bases). Germline V gene lookup returns CDR1 MNHEY and CDR2 SMNVEV (reference sequence). The CDR3 has 14 amino acids. The V end was cut by 7 bases, the J end by 0 bases, with 12 bases between. CDR3 in DNA: TGTGCCAGCACCTCTGACAGTTTGAACACTGAAGCTTTCTTT. Encoded protein: CASTSDSLNTEAFF.

This clonotype appeared a single time. This sequence joins TRBV29-1 and TRBJ1-3, with D tentatively TRBD1 (5 bases). The CDR3 extends over 14 amino acids. Germline assignment: CDR1 SQVTM and CDR2 ANQGSEA. V was trimmed by 7 bases and J by 0 bases, leaving 13 bases between them. The CDR3 DNA reads as TGCAGCGCCGGGGGACTGGGCTCTGGAAACACCATATATTTT. Translated: CSAGGLGSGNTIYF. The full variable domain, rest sourced from reference TRBV29-1 and TRBJ1-3, is SAVISQKPSRDICQRGTSLTIQCQVDSQVTMMFWYRQQPGQSLTLIATANQGSEATYESGFVIDKFPISRPNLTFSTLTVSNMSPEDSSIYLCSAGGLGSGNTIYFGEGSWLTVV.

Only a few counts were recorded for this clonotype. The rearrangement uses TRBV28 and TRBJ1-5; tentatively, D is TRBD1 (6 bases). The CDR3 is 15 residues long. In germline, CDR1 is MDHEN, CDR2 SYDVKM. Trimming removed 1 base at V and 3 bases at J, with 10 bases between. CDR3 coding DNA: TGTGCCAGCAGTTTATCTAGGACAGTCAATCAGCCCCAGCATTTT. This gives the protein CASSLSRTVNQPQHF.

The chain joins TRBV6-1 to TRBJ2-7; maybe TRBD2 (5 bases). Per the germline V gene, CDR1 is MNHNS and CDR2 is SASEGT. The V gene lost 8 bases and the J gene lost 2 bases, with 16 bases spanning the gap. The CDR3 covers 14 residues. CDR3 nucleotides: TGTGCCAGCTCGAGGGAGCGGAGTCCCTACGAGCAGTACTTC. As protein: CASSRERSPYEQYF.

As concerns this clonotype: One junction end disagrees with the germline gene, perhaps due to a read error. The chain uses TRBV7-7 and TRBJ2-1, with 8 bases identical to TRBD1. The end of the DNA aligns better with TRBJ2-5, so the J call may be wrong. Germline-derived CDR1 and CDR2 are SSHAT and FNYEAQ (reference sequence). CDR3 length equals 13 residues. CDR3 protein: CASSQGQVETQYF. DNA for the CDR3: TGTGCTAGCAGCCAGGGACAGGTGGAGACCCAGTACTTC.

CDR3 residues: CASSQFSSAYEQYF. CDR3 bases: TGTGCCAGCAGCCAATTCTCGTCTGCCTACGAGCAGTACTTC. The chain links TRBV14 to TRBJ2-7; no clear D. The germline gives CDR1 SGHDN, CDR2 FVKESK. Trimming left V 2 bases short and J 2 bases short, with 10 bases between. This CDR3 is built from 14 residues. Variable domain in full (rest from reference TRBV14 and TRBJ2-7): EAGVTQFPSHSVIEKGQTVTLRCDPISGHDNLYWYRRVMGKEIKFLLHFVKESKQDESGMPNNRFLAERTGGTYSTLKVQPAELEDSGVYFCASSQFSSAYEQYFGPGTRLTVT.

The chain employs TRBV5-1 and TRBJ1-3; unclear D gene. V was clipped by 7 bases and J by 4 bases, with 12 bases between them. The CDR3 has 13 amino acids. In germline, CDR1 is SGHRS, CDR2 YFSETQ. The CDR3 DNA follows: TGCGCCAGCGACCGGGAGTTCGGAAACACCATATATTTT. Protein: CASDREFGNTIYF.

This clonotype came up many times. V is TRBV20-1 and J is TRBJ2-3; tentative D call: TRBD1 (7 bases). The V and J ends lost 1 base and 5 bases respectively, with 16 bases between them. The CDR3 spans 15 residues. Germline CDR1 DFQATT, CDR2 SNEGSKA (reference sequence). CDR3 bases: TGCAGTGCTAGAGGCAGGGACAGAGCGGGAGATACGCAGTATTTT. Its protein is CSARGRDRAGDTQYF.

At least ten counts were recorded for this clonotype. This chain connects TRBV7-9 to TRBJ1-2; possibly TRBD1 for D (5 bases). Germline loops: CDR1 SEHNR, CDR2 FQNEAQ (reference sequence). CDR3 length: 12 residues. V shed 4 bases and J shed 7 bases, with 10 bases lying between them. The CDR3 DNA is TGTGCCAGCAGCTCTGGACAAAGTGGCTACACCTTC. As protein: CASSSGQSGYTF.

This clonotype was counted only a few times. This chain joins TRBV6-2 or TRBV6-3 and TRBJ1-3; D gene uncertain. V was pared by 5 bases and J by 8 bases, with 4 bases between. The CDR3 spans 10 residues. From germline, CDR1 is MNHEY and CDR2 SVGEGT. The CDR3 protein is CASSGYTIYF. In DNA form, the CDR3 reads TGTGCCAGCAGTGGGTACACCATATATTTT.

This chain uses TRBV6-5 with TRBJ1-1; 9 bases are a match to TRBD1. From germline, CDR1 is MNHEY and CDR2 SVGAGI. J lost 10 bases, V lost 2 bases, and 5 bases had no gene match. CDR3 size: 13 residues. The CDR3: CASSYLNRGRAFF. CDR3 sequence (DNA): TGTGCCAGCAGTTACCTTAACAGGGGGCGAGCTTTCTTT.

This clonotype has at least ten counts. CDR3 region: CASSLESSGFSYEQYF. In DNA form, the CDR3 reads TGTGCCAGCAGCTTAGAGTCTAGCGGGTTCTCCTACGAGCAGTACTTC. The chain employs TRBV11-1 and TRBJ2-7; 8 nucleotides line up with TRBD2. This CDR3 has 16 amino acids. The junction had 5 bases not matched to a gene; V was cut back by 1 base and J by 0 bases. Germline V gives CDR1 SGHAT, CDR2 FQDESV (reference sequence).

Comments on this clonotype: A read error may produce the germline difference seen at one junction end. The chain recombines TRBV6-1 with TRBJ1-4; TRBD1 might be the D (5 bases). The CDR3 extends over 15 amino acids. Germline V CDR1 and CDR2: MNHNS, SASEGT. DNA for the CDR3: TGTGCCAGCAGGATACGATACCTCAGTCGGGGCAAACCGTTTTTT. It specifies CASRIRYLSRGKPFF.

This rearrangement joins TRBV10-3 to TRBJ2-7, with D unclear. The germline V gene has CDR1 ENHRY and CDR2 SYGVKD. The length of the CDR3 is 15 residues. The V and J ends lost 2 bases and 3 bases respectively, with 14 bases between them. CDR3 amino acids: CAISEGFRKGYEQYF. CDR3 nucleotides: TGTGCCATCAGTGAGGGGTTTAGGAAAGGCTACGAGCAGTACTTC.

The chain carries TRBV30 and TRBJ1-1; D is unresolved. The CDR3 runs to 15 residues. The V gene lost 0 bases and the J gene lost 0 bases, with 11 bases spanning the gap. The germline V gene encodes CDR1 GTSNPN and CDR2 SVGIG (reference sequence). CDR3 amino acids: CAWSVPRGVNTEAFF. CDR3 nucleotide sequence: TGTGCCTGGAGTGTACCGCGGGGAGTGAACACTGAAGCTTTCTTT.

This clonotype was picked up many times. The chain carries TRBV2 and TRBJ2-3, with TRBD1 identical over 8 bases. The trim removed 6 bases at V and 4 bases at J, leaving 6 bases unmatched. The CDR3 runs to 14 residues. Germline assignment: CDR1 SNHLY and CDR2 FYNNEI. The CDR3 DNA is TGTGCCAGCAGGAAAGGACAGGGATCAGATACGCAGTATTTT. It yields the protein CASRKGQGSDTQYF.

This clonotype was counted ten times or more. The chain couples TRBV20-1 to TRBJ1-2; TRBD1 might be the D (6 bases). The germline V and J ends were trimmed by 3 bases and 4 bases, with 18 bases remaining between them. Germline V lookup: CDR1 DFQATT, CDR2 SNEGSKA (reference sequence). CDR3 size: 15 residues. This CDR3 reads CSASLPTGFAYGYTF. As DNA, the CDR3 is TGCAGTGCTAGCCTACCTACAGGGTTCGCCTATGGCTACACCTTC.

In this sample, this clonotype turned up a few times. V is TRBV30 and J is TRBJ2-7; 8 bases agree with TRBD2. The germline V gene encodes CDR1 GTSNPN and CDR2 SVGIG (reference sequence). The length of the CDR3 is 13 residues. The trim removed 4 bases at V and 2 bases at J, leaving 4 bases unmatched. CDR3 sequence reads: CAWTPGGAYEQYF. The DNA for the CDR3 is TGTGCCTGGACTCCGGGGGGGGCCTACGAGCAGTACTTC.